This T cell receptor (beta chain) was recorded in a study of blood T cell repertoires in COVID-19. Study-level background: Spain, Italy and the United States supplied samples that represented acute and convalescent COVID-19.

The CDR3 totals 15 residues. Trimming took 5 bases from V and 4 from J; bases not matched to a gene: 10. CDR1 and CDR2 from the germline V gene are SGHTA and FQGNSA. Per the original data handling: The authors estimated nucleated cell counts from reference gene primer amplification. Some clones are missing from TCRdb's copy, which holds only in-frame ones; the method was immunoSEQ multiplex PCR. Clone size and V and J calls were adopted from that table, with D and trimming inferred from the DNA. The sample has fewer than 120,000 clones; roughly 82% are singletons. V is TRBV7-2 and J is TRBJ2-7, with TRBD1 identical over 8 bases. This receptor was taken from a woman aged 55-70 years with acute or convalescent COVID-19. The sample comprised peripheral blood. The CDR3 nucleotides are TGTGCCAGCAGCCGTAGTACGGGACAGGAATACGAGCAGTACTTC. It specifies CASSRSTGQEYEQYF.